The 29 T cell receptor beta chains below were found in one sample sequenced in a study of T cell clonality in common variable immunodeficiency. TCRdb keeps only in-frame clones here, not all; method: immunoSEQ multiplex PCR. This sample shows about 35,000 clones and no singletons; approximately 9.8% rests with the ten largest. The sequenced material came from peripheral blood mononuclear cells. The receptors originated from a person aged 18 to 75 in good health.

The sample holds many counts of this clone. The missing CDR3 end, 3 residues past where the read stops, is filled in from the germline J gene. The V call is TRBV2, the J call TRBJ1-5, with TRBD1 identical over 8 bases. The CDR3 length is 15 residues. With V trimmed by 2 bases and J by 5 bases, 5 bases remained unmatched. Germline CDR1 is SNHLY and CDR2 is FYNNEI. CDR3 bases read: TGTGCCAGCAGTGAAATGGTCAGGGGGCATCAGCCC. Protein product: CASSEMVRGHQP. The CDR3 in its entirety is CASSEMVRGHQPQHF. The variable domain in full, with the rest retrieved from reference TRBV2 and TRBJ1-5, is EPEVTQTPSHQVTQMGQEVILRCVPISNHLYFYWYRQILGQKVEFLVSFYNNEISEKSEIFDDQFSVERPDGSNFTLKIRSTKLEDSAMYFCASSEMVRGHQPQHFGDGTRLSIL.

Worth noting for this clone: The read terminates 3 residues before the CDR3 end, so the remaining end is supplied by the germline J gene. V and J are TRBV11-2 and TRBJ1-5; 7 nucleotides match TRBD1. After removal of 1 base from V and 3 bases from J, the junction contained 3 bases not matched to a gene. This CDR3 is 15 amino acids long. Germline assignment: CDR1 SGHAT and CDR2 FQNNGV. CDR3 DNA (partial): TGTGCCAGCAGCTTAGGACAGGGAAACAATCAGCCC. This gives the protein CASSLGQGNNQP. The complete CDR3 protein is CASSLGQGNNQPQHF.

With regard to this clone: The CDR3 goes on 3 residues after the read ends, and that part is filled in from the germline J gene. This rearrangement joins TRBV20-1 to TRBJ2-7; 9 bases map to TRBD2. The CDR3 length is 15 residues. In germline, CDR1 is DFQATT, CDR2 SNEGSKA (reference sequence). Trimming cost V 3 bases and J 6 bases; bases outside gene matches: 12. Incomplete CDR3 DNA: TGCAGTGCTAGGGGGGGGACTAGCTACGGGGTCGAG. It encodes CSARGGTSYGVE. The full CDR3 reads CSARGGTSYGVEQYF.

This clone was seen at least ten times. Read coverage stops 3 residues before the CDR3 terminus; the germline J gene supplies the remainder. This chain uses TRBV20-1 with TRBJ2-7; TRBD1 aligns across 9 bases. V was pared by 0 bases and J by 0 bases, with 3 bases of the junction left unmatched. The germline V gene has CDR1 DFQATT and CDR2 SNEGSKA (reference sequence). The CDR3 runs 15 residues. The sequenced part of the CDR3 DNA is TGCAGTGCTAGAGATACAGGGGGCCTCTCCTACGAG. This sequence encodes CSARDTGGLSYE. The complete CDR3 protein is CSARDTGGLSYEQYF.

This clone was seen repeatedly, ten times or more. CDR3 region: CAISGAGPSTDTQYF. The DNA read from the CDR3 is TGTGCCATCAGTGGAGCGGGCCCGAGCACAGATACG. This sequence joins TRBV10-3 and TRBJ2-3, with a tentative D call TRBD2 (6 bases). The read is 3 residues too short to cover the CDR3 end, so that end is filled in from the germline J gene. The CDR3 consists of 15 residues. From germline, CDR1 is ENHRY and CDR2 SYGVKD. V was cut by 4 bases and J by 0 bases, with 11 bases left in between.

This clone was counted many times. The read finishes 3 residues shy of the CDR3 end, and the germline J gene is used to complete it. The V gene is TRBV2, the J gene TRBJ2-7; 7 bases align to TRBD1. CDR1 and CDR2 from the germline V gene are SNHLY and FYNNEI. Losses at the gene ends were 3 bases for V and 3 bases for J; bases not matched to a gene: 14. The CDR3 has 17 residues. The sequenced part of the CDR3 DNA is TGTGCCAGCAGTGACCTGGACAGGCAGAATTCTGACTACGAG. Translating it yields CASSDLDRQNSDYE. The complete CDR3 sequence is CASSDLDRQNSDYEQYF.

This clone was seen ten or more times. The read falls 3 residues short of the CDR3 end, and the missing part is taken from the germline J gene. The chain joins TRBV5-5 to TRBJ2-5; D uncertain. Per germline, CDR1 SGHKS and CDR2 YYEKEE (reference sequence). The CDR3 length is 12 residues. V was shortened by 0 bases and J by 5 bases, with 5 bases between the two germline ends. The DNA read from the CDR3 is TGTGCCAGCAGCTTGGTCCGGGAGACC. This sequence encodes CASSLVRET. The whole CDR3 region reads CASSLVRETQYF.

There are many counts of this clone. Here the CDR3 reads CASSLDRGNTEAFF. The covered CDR3 bases are TGTGCCAGCAGCTTGGACAGGGGGAACACTGAA. This chain connects TRBV5-4 to TRBJ1-1; 7 bases match TRBD1. The read ends 3 residues early relative to the CDR3; the germline J gene fills the gap. J gave up 1 base and V 0 bases, and 0 bases lay outside the gene matches. Germline CDR1 reads SGHNT; CDR2 reads YYREEE (reference sequence). This CDR3 comprises 14 residues.

This clone was seen many times. The DNA ends 3 residues before the CDR3 does, and the rest of the CDR3 is filled in from the germline J gene. The V gene is TRBV19, the J gene TRBJ2-5; D may be TRBD2 (6 bases). The CDR3 has 15 residues. V was cut by 6 bases and J by 4 bases, with 18 bases left in between. The germline CDR1 and CDR2 sequences are LNHDA and SQIVND (reference sequence). Incomplete CDR3 DNA: TGTGCCAGTAGCCCTGGGGCAGGGCGGGGAGAGACC. It specifies CASSPGAGRGET. The entire CDR3 protein reads CASSPGAGRGETQYF.

This clone was counted ten times or more. With the read ending 3 residues before the CDR3 end, the germline J gene is used to fill in that end. Other DNA sequences from this sample encode an identical CDR3 as well. The rearrangement links TRBV7-9 to TRBJ1-1; D might be TRBD1 (5 bases). Germline CDR1 is SEHNR and CDR2 is FQNEAQ (reference sequence). The CDR3 consists of 13 residues. Trimming removed 5 bases from V and 1 base from J, with 8 bases in between. CDR3 sequence: CASSRTGNTEAFF. The CDR3 DNA, read in part, is TGTGCCAGCAGCCGTACAGGGAACACTGAA.

There are many counts of this clone. Compared with germline, one end of the junction differs, possibly owing to a read error. From the germline J gene comes the end of the CDR3, since the read stops 3 residues before it. The V gene is TRBV7-7, the J gene TRBJ2-1, with TRBD2 identical over 10 bases. Germline V CDR1 and CDR2: SSHAT, FNYEAQ (reference sequence). The CDR3 sequence is 15 residues long. The covered CDR3 bases are TGTGCTAGCAGCTTTCGTCTAGCGGGAGAGTATGAG. Translated: CASSFRLAGEYE. The full CDR3 protein reads CASSFRLAGEYEQFF.

This clone was seen ten or more times. The read gets to within 3 residues of the CDR3 end, and the germline J gene fills in the rest. The chain carries TRBV7-3 and TRBJ2-1; 9 nucleotides agree with TRBD2. Germline CDR1 reads SGHTA; CDR2 reads FQGTGA. The CDR3 extends over 14 amino acids. The J segment lost 7 bases and the V segment lost 5 bases, leaving 6 bases of the junction unmatched. Here the CDR3 reads CASSAGLAGNEQFF. Incomplete CDR3 DNA: TGTGCCAGCAGCGCGGGACTAGCAGGGAATGAG.

This clone was detected only a few times. The CDR3 end falls 3 residues outside the read, so it is completed with the germline J gene. The chain employs TRBV29-1 and TRBJ2-7; 8 nucleotides line up with TRBD1. V was clipped by 7 bases and J by 0 bases; unmatched bases: 17. The CDR3 totals 17 residues. The germline V gene has CDR1 SQVTM and CDR2 ANQGSEA. The CDR3 sequence: CSAPDGQGGISSYEQYF. The CDR3 DNA, read in part, is TGCAGCGCCCCGGACGGACAGGGTGGGATTAGCTCCTACGAG.

This clone was counted many times. The read is 3 residues too short to cover the CDR3 end, so that end is filled in from the germline J gene. The rearrangement links TRBV30 to TRBJ1-2; maybe TRBD1 (6 bases). The CDR3 consists of 12 residues. V was pared by 5 bases and J by 4 bases, with 11 bases between. CDR1 and CDR2 from the germline V gene are GTSNPN and SVGIG (reference sequence). The DNA read from the CDR3 is TGTGCCTGGTCTAGGGACACCTATGGC. As protein: CAWSRDTYG. The whole CDR3 sequence reads CAWSRDTYGYTF.

This clone was recorded at least ten times. CDR3 protein: CSAGRLAGFSYNEQFF. Partial CDR3 DNA: TGCAGTGCGGGTCGACTAGCGGGATTCTCCTACAATGAG. The genes are TRBV20-1 and TRBJ2-1; 11 bases fit TRBD2. The DNA ends 3 residues before the CDR3 does, and the rest of the CDR3 is filled in from the germline J gene. CDR1 and CDR2 (germline): DFQATT, SNEGSKA (reference sequence). With 6 bases clipped from V and 0 bases from J, the junction kept 7 bases outside the gene matches. There are 16 residues in the CDR3.

This clone was counted ten times or more. The read is 3 residues too short to cover the CDR3 end, so that end is filled in from the germline J gene. This specimen includes other DNA sequences encoding the same CDR3. The chain carries TRBV20-1 and TRBJ2-2, with 10 positions matching TRBD2. The CDR3 runs 14 residues. The germline gives CDR1 DFQATT, CDR2 SNEGSKA (reference sequence). Unmatched junction bases numbered 1, after V lost 1 base and J lost 5 bases. CDR3 bases read: TGCAGTGCTAGAGGACTAGCGGGTACCGGGGAG. This codes for CSARGLAGTGE. The complete CDR3 protein is CSARGLAGTGELFF.

In this sample, this clone turned up many times. The CDR3 goes on 3 residues after the read ends, and that part is filled in from the germline J gene. J is TRBJ1-5 and V is TRBV7-6, with D unclear. The CDR3 runs to 11 residues. Trimming took off 5 bases at V and 9 bases at J, with 8 bases between the two ends. The V gene's germline CDR1 is SGHVS and CDR2 FNYEAQ. The DNA read from the CDR3 is TGTGCCAGCAGCCCCGCCAGGCCC. It yields the protein CASSPARP. In full, the CDR3 is CASSPARPQHF.

On this clone itself: This sequence may be a read error, since a much larger clone differs from it by one base. From the germline J gene comes the end of the CDR3, since the read stops 3 residues before it. This sequence joins TRBV6-4 and TRBJ1-1; perhaps TRBD1 as D (5 bases). The V and J ends lost 6 bases and 6 bases respectively, with 14 bases between them. The CDR3 has 13 amino acids. Germline V gene data show CDR1 as MRHNA and CDR2 as SNTAGT. The CDR3 here is CASSLVGGAEAFF. The CDR3 bases that were read are TGTGCCAGCAGCCTGGTGGGGGGGGCTGAA.

This clone was recorded at least ten times. The CDR3 end falls 3 residues outside the read, so it is completed with the germline J gene. The chain has TRBV12-5 and TRBJ2-6; the D is unclear. V lost 7 bases and J 0 bases, leaving 13 bases between the germline ends. Germline V gives CDR1 LGHNT, CDR2 FRNRAP. The CDR3 consists of 16 residues. Incomplete CDR3 DNA: TGTGCTAGTGTCGCGACATCCTACTCTGGGGCCAACGTC. Translation: CASVATSYSGANV. The CDR3 reads in full as CASVATSYSGANVLTF.

This clone was counted ten times or more. Sequencing ends 3 residues short of the CDR3 end; the germline J gene provides the rest. The V call is TRBV19, the J call TRBJ2-1; a weak D match, TRBD1 (6 bases). The CDR3 consists of 15 residues. CDR1 is LNHDA, CDR2 SQIVND, per germline (reference sequence). Between the trimmed V and J ends, which lost 6 bases and 7 bases, there was a span of 19 bases. CDR3 amino acids: CASRAAGVQGNEQFF. CDR3 bases read: TGTGCCAGTAGGGCGGCAGGGGTCCAAGGAAATGAG. Drawing the rest from reference TRBV19 and TRBJ2-1, the complete variable domain is DGGITQSPKYLFRKEGQNVTLSCEQNLNHDAMYWYRQDPGQGLRLIYYSQIVNDFQKGDIAEGYSVSREKKESFPLTVTSAQKNPTAFYLCASRAAGVQGNEQFFGPGTRLTVL.

There are many counts of this clone. Read data end 3 residues before the CDR3 end; the end is taken from the germline J gene. Other DNA sequences in this specimen translate into the identical CDR3. The chain employs TRBV7-9 and TRBJ2-1; tentative D call: TRBD2 (6 bases). Germline V lookup: CDR1 SEHNR, CDR2 FQNEAQ (reference sequence). The CDR3 covers 14 residues. V was cut by 6 bases and J by 5 bases, with 14 bases left in between. CDR3 DNA, as far as it was read: TGTGCCAGCAGAAAAGCTAGCGAAGACAATGAG. This codes for CASRKASEDNE. The whole CDR3 sequence reads CASRKASEDNEQFF.

This clone was recorded many times. The observed sequence ends 3 residues before the CDR3 terminus, with the missing tail filled in from the germline J gene. The chain links TRBV7-3 to TRBJ2-3; D may be TRBD1 (6 bases). Germline values: CDR1 SGHTA, CDR2 FQGTGA. The CDR3 length is 15 residues. With 1 base removed from V and 1 base from J, the gap between germline ends came to 9 bases. The CDR3 reads CASSLRGLGTDTQYF. The covered CDR3 bases are TGTGCCAGCAGCTTAAGGGGGCTCGGCACAGATACG.

This clone was observed many times. The read is 3 residues too short to cover the CDR3 end, so that end is filled in from the germline J gene. The chain joins TRBV6-1 to TRBJ1-2; D is perhaps TRBD1 (5 bases). The CDR3 length is 14 residues. CDR1 and CDR2 (germline): MNHNS, SASEGT. The CDR3 DNA, read in part, is TGTGCCAGCAGTGAATCACACAGGCCCTGGGGC. Amino acids: CASSESHRPWG. The whole CDR3 sequence reads CASSESHRPWGYTF.

This clone was counted at least ten times. The read terminates 3 residues before the CDR3 end, so the remaining end is supplied by the germline J gene. J is TRBJ2-7 and V is TRBV2; no firm D call. Germline V lookup: CDR1 SNHLY, CDR2 FYNNEI. V was pared by 7 bases and J by 2 bases, with 12 bases between. This CDR3 has 13 amino acids. The CDR3 reads CASTEAETYEQYF. CDR3 DNA (partial): TGTGCCAGCACAGAGGCGGAGACCTACGAG.

This clone was counted at least ten times. The CDR3 loop reads CAGNRESGQPQHF. CDR3 DNA, as far as it was read: TGTGCCGGGAACAGGGAATCGGGACAGCCC. J is TRBJ1-5 and V is TRBV2; D is perhaps TRBD1 (6 bases). The CDR3 goes on 3 residues after the read ends, and that part is filled in from the germline J gene. Trimming took 11 bases from V and 7 from J, leaving 18 bases between them. CDR1 and CDR2 from the germline V gene are SNHLY and FYNNEI. The CDR3 runs to 13 residues.

There are many counts of this clone. The CDR3 extends 3 residues past the end of the read, so its final part is completed from the germline J gene. The chain is built from TRBV6-1 and TRBJ2-7, with TRBD1 identical over 7 bases. The V gene's germline CDR1 is MNHNS and CDR2 SASEGT. The junction had 7 bases not matched to a gene; V was cut back by 6 bases and J by 5 bases. There are 13 residues in the CDR3. The chain's CDR3 is CASREQGIHEQYF. The covered CDR3 bases are TGTGCCAGCAGGGAACAGGGGATCCACGAG.

This clone was recorded many times. The read terminates 3 residues before the CDR3 end, so the remaining end is supplied by the germline J gene. This chain connects TRBV5-1 to TRBJ2-2; 7 positions match TRBD2. The junction had 3 bases not matched to a gene; V was cut back by 0 bases and J by 4 bases. Germline-derived CDR1 and CDR2 are SGHRS and YFSETQ. The CDR3 consists of 15 residues. Here the CDR3 reads CASSLGRESTGELFF. The part of the CDR3 DNA that was read is TGCGCCAGCAGCTTGGGGCGGGAGAGCACCGGGGAG. The variable domain in full, with the rest retrieved from reference TRBV5-1 and TRBJ2-2, is KAGVTQTPRYLIKTRGQQVTLSCSPISGHRSVSWYQQTPGQGLQFLFEYFSETQRNKGNFPGRFSGRQFSNSRSEMNVSTLELGDSALYLCASSLGRESTGELFFGEGSRLTVL.

This clone was seen repeatedly, ten times or more. The read terminates 3 residues before the CDR3 end, so the remaining end is supplied by the germline J gene. The chain has TRBV10-1 and TRBJ2-3; D gene uncertain. The V end lost 10 bases, the J end lost 0 bases, and 5 bases lay between the germline ends. Germline lookup yields CDR1 WNHNN and CDR2 SYGVQD (reference sequence). The CDR3 sequence is 11 residues long. CDR3 loop: CATPSTDTQYF. The CDR3 DNA, read in part, is TGCGCCACCCCTAGCACAGATACG.

Many counts were recorded for this clone. The read halts 3 residues ahead of the CDR3 end, with the missing end drawn from the germline J gene. This sequence joins TRBV11-3 and TRBJ2-5; 12 bases align to TRBD2. Unmatched junction bases numbered 2, after V lost 5 bases and J lost 4 bases. The CDR3 is 14 amino acids. CDR1 and CDR2 (germline): SGHNT, YENEEA. CDR3 DNA, as far as it was read: TGTGCCAGCAGCCCGGGACTAGCGGGAGAGACC. Its translation is CASSPGLAGET. The whole CDR3 sequence reads CASSPGLAGETQYF.